The 19 T cell receptor beta chains below come from one sample, sequenced in a study of cytomegalovirus exposure and HLA in healthy donors. It was with 60 Vbeta and 13 Jbeta primers that the PCR ran. Method: immunoSEQ multiplex PCR; TCRdb's copy keeps in-frame clones and lacks some. This sample yields some 150,000 clones, of which around 77% are seen a single time; 1.5% to 2% belongs to the top ten. Sequencing used PBMCs. These TCRs come from a woman in her 30s in good health and CMV-seronegative.

The chain has TRBV29-1 and TRBJ1-4; D call uncertain. The ends were cut back, 4 bases at V and 2 bases at J, with 11 bases in the middle. This CDR3 region has 14 residues. Germline V gene sequence: CDR1 SQVTM, CDR2 ANQGSEA. The CDR3 protein is CSVANSLTNEKLFF. CDR3 DNA sequence: TGCAGCGTTGCCAACAGCCTGACTAATGAAAAACTGTTTTTT.

The DNA of the CDR3 is TGCGCCAGCAGCCAAGATCCTCGGCCAGGTAACGAGCAGTACTTC. It encodes CASSQDPRPGNEQYF. This chain joins TRBV4-1 and TRBJ2-7; D remains ambiguous. The CDR3 is 15 amino acids. Per germline, CDR1 MGHRA and CDR2 YSYEKL. V was trimmed by 0 bases and J by 5 bases, leaving 14 bases between them.

The chain links TRBV9 to TRBJ1-2, with a weak D call TRBD1 (5 bases). V dropped 4 bases and J dropped 9 bases, with 19 bases sitting between them. This CDR3 comprises 14 residues. The germline CDR1 and CDR2 sequences are SGDLS and YYNGEE. CDR3 protein: CASSSGGAGKSYTF. The CDR3 bases are TGTGCCAGCAGCTCGGGTGGGGCAGGGAAGAGCTACACCTTC.

This clone has just a few counts. This chain links TRBV5-1 with TRBJ1-4; 10 bases are a match to TRBD1. V gave up 4 bases and J gave up 8 bases; unmatched junction bases: 5. Per the germline V gene, CDR1 is SGHRS and CDR2 is YFSETQ. The CDR3 length is 14 residues. CDR3 protein: CASSTTGGNEKLFF. DNA for the CDR3: TGCGCCAGCAGCACGACAGGGGGCAACGAAAAACTGTTTTTT.

This chain uses TRBV5-1 with TRBJ1-2; D is uncertain. This CDR3 comprises 17 residues. The germline CDR1 and CDR2 sequences are SGHRS and YFSETQ. V was clipped by 4 bases and J by 3 bases, with 22 bases between them. The CDR3 sequence: CASSMRTGFGSYYGYTF. CDR3 nucleotide sequence: TGCGCCAGCAGCATGCGTACGGGATTTGGTTCCTACTATGGCTACACCTTC.

The chain is built from TRBV28 and TRBJ2-1, with 8 bases fitting TRBD2. Per the germline V gene, CDR1 is MDHEN and CDR2 is SYDVKM. J was trimmed by 4 bases and V by 10 bases; bases with no gene match: 15. The CDR3 runs 16 residues. The DNA for the CDR3 is TGTGCCATCCTGTCACGGGGGGGGGCGTCTTACAATGAGCAGTTCTTC. This codes for CAILSRGGASYNEQFF.

There are a few counts of this clone. The junction does not match germline at one end; this may be a read error. The chain recombines TRBV29-1 with TRBJ1-4; possible D gene TRBD1, 6 bases. The CDR3 is 11 amino acids. Germline V lookup: CDR1 SQVTM, CDR2 ANQGSEA. This chain's CDR3 is CSVDAGAKVHF. CDR3 DNA: TGCAGCGTTGACGCAGGGGCTAAGGTTCATTTT.

This chain uses TRBV18 with TRBJ1-2, with D maybe TRBD1 (6 bases). Per germline, CDR1 KGHSH and CDR2 LQKENI. Trimming removed 3 bases at V and 10 bases at J, with 15 bases between. This CDR3 contains 13 residues. CDR3 DNA sequence: TGTGCCAGCTCACCCAAGACAGGAACCCACTACACCTTC. Translation gives CASSPKTGTHYTF.

This clone has just one count. The chain has TRBV9 and TRBJ2-7, with 9 bases aligning to TRBD1. The J segment lost 2 bases and the V segment lost 1 base, leaving 10 bases of the junction unmatched. The germline gives CDR1 SGDLS, CDR2 YYNGEE. The length of the CDR3 is 17 residues. The CDR3 nucleotides read TGTGCCAGCAGCGTATCCGCCTTTGGGGACAGGGCCTACGAGCAGTACTTC. Protein product: CASSVSAFGDRAYEQYF.

V and J are TRBV6-1 and TRBJ1-2, with D maybe TRBD1 (6 bases). The germline V and J ends were trimmed by 6 bases and 4 bases, with 12 bases remaining between them. Germline V lookup: CDR1 MNHNS, CDR2 SASEGT. CDR3 size: 13 residues. CDR3 nucleotides: TGTGCCAGCAGACAGGGCCGTCCCTATGGCTACACCTTC. It yields the protein CASRQGRPYGYTF.

The CDR3 protein is CSVGGGRDTEAFF. As DNA, the CDR3 is TGCAGCGTTGGGGGGGGCAGGGACACTGAAGCTTTCTTT. This sequence joins TRBV29-1 and TRBJ1-1; tentatively, D is TRBD1 (6 bases). Per the germline V gene, CDR1 is SQVTM and CDR2 is ANQGSEA. This CDR3 is built from 13 residues. V lost 4 bases, J lost 3 bases, and 12 bases lay in between.

This clone was observed a handful of times. The rearrangement joins TRBV19 to TRBJ1-3; no clear D gene. There are 14 residues in the CDR3. Between the trimmed V and J ends, which lost 11 bases and 0 bases, there was a span of 14 bases. Per germline, CDR1 LNHDA and CDR2 SQIVND (reference sequence). CDR3 DNA sequence: TGTGCCGCTTTTCCTACGCTCTCTGGAAACACCATATATTTT. Its translation is CAAFPTLSGNTIYF.

This clone was seen once. This rearrangement joins TRBV9 to TRBJ1-2; a possible D gene is TRBD1 (5 bases). Between the trimmed V and J ends, which lost 0 bases and 7 bases, there was a span of 16 bases. This CDR3 has 15 amino acids. The germline CDR1 and CDR2 sequences are SGDLS and YYNGEE. For the CDR3, the DNA is TGTGCCAGCAGCGTAGTTTCAGGGAAAGGTGGTGGCTACACCTTC. Translation: CASSVVSGKGGGYTF.

This clone was detected only once. The chain links TRBV30 to TRBJ1-1; 8 nucleotides agree with TRBD1. Germline V gives CDR1 GTSNPN, CDR2 SVGIG (reference sequence). V lost 1 base, J lost 5 bases, and 12 bases stayed unmatched. CDR3 length: 16 residues. The CDR3 spells CAWSGVSTQGGTEAFF. Here the CDR3 DNA reads TGTGCCTGGAGTGGGGTGTCCACACAGGGGGGGACTGAAGCTTTCTTT. Full variable domain (remainder filled in from reference TRBV30 and TRBJ1-1): SQTIHQWPATLVQPVGSPLSLECTVEGTSNPNLYWYRQAAGRGLQLLFYSVGIGQISSEVPQNLSASRPQDRQFILSSKKLLLSDSGFYLCAWSGVSTQGGTEAFFGQGTRLTVV.

This clone was observed a single time. The rearrangement uses TRBV30 and TRBJ2-5; TRBD1 matches 10 bases. Germline V gives CDR1 GTSNPN, CDR2 SVGIG (reference sequence). After removal of 1 base from V and 6 bases from J, the junction contained 8 bases not matched to a gene. The CDR3 consists of 15 residues. CDR3 bases: TGTGCCTGGAGTGGAGGGACAGGGGTTTGGAAGACCCAGTACTTC. This translates into CAWSGGTGVWKTQYF.

The chain links TRBV15 to TRBJ1-6; unclear D gene. V was trimmed by 0 bases and J by 7 bases, leaving 19 bases between them. There are 18 residues in the CDR3. Germline assignment: CDR1 LNHNV and CDR2 YYDKDF (reference sequence). The CDR3 coding sequence is TGTGCCACCAGCAGAGATCAGAACATGGGCTTAAGGAATTCACCCCTCCACTTT. This codes for CATSRDQNMGLRNSPLHF.

The chain is built from TRBV9 and TRBJ1-2; a possible D gene is TRBD1 (5 bases). V gave up 4 bases and J gave up 3 bases, with 16 bases separating them. Germline V gene data show CDR1 as SGDLS and CDR2 as YYNGEE. This CDR3 has 15 amino acids. The DNA of the CDR3 is TGTGCCAGCAGCCATTCGGGACTTCAGGACTATGGCTACACCTTC. This gives the protein CASSHSGLQDYGYTF.

V is TRBV28 and J is TRBJ1-4, with D uncertain. The germline V and J ends were trimmed by 4 bases and 4 bases, with 7 bases remaining between them. CDR3 size: 13 residues. Germline CDR1 MDHEN, CDR2 SYDVKM. CDR3 region: CASSSGNNEKLFF. The CDR3 coding sequence is TGTGCCAGCAGTTCAGGAAATAATGAAAAACTGTTTTTT.

This chain links TRBV28 with TRBJ2-5, with 8 bases aligning to TRBD1. V was pared by 6 bases and J by 5 bases, with 8 bases of the junction left unmatched. The CDR3 consists of 14 residues. Per the germline V gene, CDR1 is MDHEN and CDR2 is SYDVKM. CDR3 bases: TGTGCCAGCAGCAACCCGGGACAGGTGGAGACCCAGTACTTC. Translation: CASSNPGQVETQYF.